This T cell receptor beta chain was recorded in a study of blood T cell repertoires in COVID-19. Study information: The cDNA or gDNA used as material had been derived from T cells, B-cell-depleted T cells, or PBMCs.

Using immunoSEQ multiplex PCR, the repertoire was profiled, and TCRdb retains in-frame clones only, with some absent. The repertoire holds around 160,000 clones, with roughly 85% as singletons. CDR3 length equals 13 residues. V gave up 5 bases and J gave up 3 bases; unmatched junction bases: 3. The germline V gene encodes CDR1 SGHTA and CDR2 FQGNSA. Input material: peripheral blood. The chain employs TRBV7-2 and TRBJ1-1, with 7 bases aligning to TRBD1. The sequence was obtained from a man aged 55-75 years with acute or convalescent COVID-19. CDR3 protein: CASSTQGDTEAFF. The DNA for the CDR3 is TGTGCCAGCAGCACTCAGGGGGACACTGAAGCTTTCTTT.